The rows below give T cell receptor beta chains drawn from one sample of a study of memory CD4+ T cells and cytomegalovirus serostatus. Profiling relied on immunoSEQ multiplex PCR, and the TCRdb table lists in-frame clones only, not all of them. The sample contains roughly 50,000 clones, approximately 82% of which appear only once. Sequencing used memory CD4+ T cells from blood. The receptors originated from an adult in good health and CMV-seronegative. Some clones in this sample may be carry-over from other donors' samples. The CDR3 runs from the conserved cysteine through the conserved F or W. The D gene is left open where the match is weak.

J: TRBJ2-1; V: TRBV5-6; D: -; DNA: TGTGCCAGCAGCTCGGACGCAGGAGAGCAGTTCTTC; CDR3: CASSSDAGEQFF
J: TRBJ1-2; V: TRBV6-6; D: TRBD1; DNA: TGTGCCAGCAGCGGAACAGGGGACTATGGCTACACCTTC; CDR3: CASSGTGDYGYTF
J: TRBJ2-7; V: TRBV28; D: TRBD2; DNA: TGTGCCAGCAGCCACCGGACTAGCGGGAGGGCGTTCCCCGAGCAGTACTTC; CDR3: CASSHRTSGRAFPEQYF
J: TRBJ2-1; V: TRBV7-2; D: TRBD2; DNA: TGTGCCAGCAGCTTAAGCGGGACGTCCTCCGGGAATGAGCAGTTCTTC; CDR3: CASSLSGTSSGNEQFF
J: TRBJ2-7; V: TRBV9; D: TRBD2; DNA: TGTGCCAGCAGCTCCCACGGGACTAGCGGGAAGTGGAAGGACGAGCAGTACTTC; CDR3: CASSSHGTSGKWKDEQYF
J: TRBJ2-3; V: TRBV5-4; D: TRBD2; DNA: TGTGCCAGCAGCTTGGTAATAGCGGGAGCAGATACGCAGTATTTT; CDR3: CASSLVIAGADTQYF
J: TRBJ1-2; V: TRBV6-6; D: TRBD1; DNA: TGTGCCAGCAGTTACACCGACAGGGGCTATGGCTACACCTTC; CDR3: CASSYTDRGYGYTF
J: TRBJ2-7; V: TRBV5-1; D: -; DNA: TGCGCCAGCAGCTTGGTGGGGCAGGGGAACGAGCAGTACTTC; CDR3: CASSLVGQGNEQYF
J: TRBJ2-7; V: TRBV19; D: -; DNA: TGTGCCAGTAGTGAGCAGGGACTCATCAGCTCCTACGAGCAGTACTTC; CDR3: CASSEQGLISSYEQYF
J: TRBJ1-5; V: TRBV5-6; D: -; DNA: TGTGCCAGCAGCTTGTCCCAGGGTCAGGTTGGCAATCAGCCCCAGCATTTT; CDR3: CASSLSQGQVGNQPQHF
J: TRBJ1-4; V: TRBV4-3; D: -; DNA: TGCGCCAGCAGCCAAGACCCTCGGCAGGGGACTAATGAAAAACTGTTTTTT; CDR3: CASSQDPRQGTNEKLFF